The source of this TCR beta chain is a study of blood T cell repertoires in COVID-19. Study information: Nucleic acid was either cDNA or gDNA, and it came from T cells, B-cell-depleted T cells, or PBMCs.

Here immunoSEQ multiplex PCR was the method, and the copy in TCRdb shows in-frame clones only, minus some. The data contain approximately 300,000 clones, around 88% of them singletons. CDR1 and CDR2 (germline): LNHDA, SQIVND (reference sequence). V was pared by 5 bases and J by 3 bases, with 12 bases of the junction left unmatched. CDR3 length: 16 residues. This clone was picked up a small number of times. This rearrangement joins TRBV19 to TRBJ1-2, with 7 nucleotides matching TRBD1. This TCR came from a woman between 45 and 60 years old with acute or convalescent COVID-19. Sequencing was carried out using peripheral blood. The CDR3 protein is CASSSLGQATYYGYTF. The CDR3 nucleotides are TGTGCCAGTAGTTCCCTAGGACAGGCAACTTACTATGGCTACACCTTC.